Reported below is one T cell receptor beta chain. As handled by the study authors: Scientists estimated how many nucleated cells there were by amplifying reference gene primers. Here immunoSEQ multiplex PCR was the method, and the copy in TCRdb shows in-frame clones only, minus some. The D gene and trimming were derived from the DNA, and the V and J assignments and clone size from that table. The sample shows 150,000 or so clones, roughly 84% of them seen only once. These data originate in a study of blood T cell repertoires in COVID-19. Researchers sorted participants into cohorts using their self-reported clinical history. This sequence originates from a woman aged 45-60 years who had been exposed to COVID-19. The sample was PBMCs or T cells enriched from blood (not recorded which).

The CDR3 nucleotides are TGTGCTGTTACAGGGGGAGGTGACAATCAGCCCCAGCATTTT. Translated, it gives CAVTGGGDNQPQHF. This chain connects TRBV12-5 to TRBJ1-5; 8 bases line up with TRBD1. In germline, CDR1 is LGHNT, CDR2 FRNRAP. This CDR3 spans 14 amino acids. The V and J ends lost 11 bases and 3 bases, in that order; junction bases with no gene match: 9. Full variable domain (remainder filled in from reference TRBV12-5 and TRBJ1-5): DARVTQTPRHKVTEMGQEVTMRCQPILGHNTVFWYRQTMMQGLELLAYFRNRAPLDDSGMPKDRFSAEMPDATLATLKIQPSEPRDSAVYFCAVTGGGDNQPQHFGDGTRLSIL.